A single sample gave rise to the 8 T cell receptor delta chains below, sequenced in a study of gamma-delta chains in newborns, infants, children. TCRdb re-called clones from the reads via CATT. The sample holds roughly 9,900 delta-chain clones, 9% to 10% seen once. Sequences were obtained from blood. The receptor source for this set is a child who was a newborn, infant or young child, either healthy, febrile or measles-vaccinated (not recorded which).

The CDR3 sequence: CACDNLRLGDTRINTDKLIF. Written as DNA, the CDR3 is TGTGCCTGTGACAACCTACGACTGGGGGATACGCGTATCAACACCGATAAACTCATCTTT. This rearrangement joins TRDV2 to TRDJ1, with 13 bases identical to TRDD3. CDR1 is GEAIGNYY, CDR2 EKD, per germline. This CDR3 comprises 20 residues. Losses at the gene ends were 2 bases for V and 0 bases for J; bases not matched to a gene: 14.

Only a few counts were recorded for this clone. The chain links TRDV1 to TRDJ1; 8 bases are a match to TRDD3. J gave up 2 bases and V 2 bases, and 22 bases lay outside the gene matches. This CDR3 has 21 residues. CDR1 is TSWWSYY and CDR2 is QGS in the germline V gene. The CDR3 bases are TGTGCTCTTGGGGAATGCTCCCTACTCCCTATCTGGGGATACAAAACCGATAAACTCATCTTT. As protein: CALGECSLLPIWGYKTDKLIF.

In its sample, this clone was seen a few times. The chain has TRDV2 and TRDJ3; D call uncertain. Trimming took off 3 bases at V and 0 bases at J, with 5 bases between the two ends. The length of the CDR3 is 15 residues. Per germline, CDR1 GEAIGNYY and CDR2 EKD. CDR3 loop: CACDPISWDTRQMFF. For the CDR3, the DNA is TGTGCCTGTGACCCGATCTCCTGGGACACCCGACAGATGTTTTTC.

The chain combines TRDV2 with TRDJ1; 9 bases fit TRDD3. Germline CDR1 GEAIGNYY, CDR2 EKD. Trimming removed 4 bases from V and 0 bases from J; junction bases left unmatched: 14. The CDR3 contains 18 residues. The CDR3 DNA reads TGTGCCTGTGATAAACTACTGGGGGAGACTCCCTACACCGATAAACTCATCTTT. Translated, it gives CACDKLLGETPYTDKLIF.

This clone was seen more than once but under ten times. A far larger clone lies a single base away; this is likely a read error. Distinct nucleotide sequences in the sample also encode this CDR3. The chain is built from TRDV2 and TRDJ1; TRDD3 aligns across 10 bases. CDR3 length: 15 residues. J gave up 0 bases and V 4 bases, and 4 bases lay outside the gene matches. Germline V gives CDR1 GEAIGNYY, CDR2 EKD. Written as DNA, the CDR3 is TGTGCCTGTGATTCGCTGGGGGATAACACCGATAAACTCATCTTT. Its translation is CACDSLGDNTDKLIF.

This chain uses TRDV2 with TRDJ1, with 11 bases aligning to TRDD3. Germline CDR1 and CDR2: GEAIGNYY and EKD. V lost 5 bases to trimming and J lost 3 bases; unmatched junction nucleotides: 10. The CDR3 extends over 16 amino acids. The DNA for the CDR3 is TGTGCCTGTGGCGGATTGGGGGATACGGGTCCCGATAAACTCATCTTT. Translation gives CACGGLGDTGPDKLIF.

Of note for this clone: At one end, the junction sequence differs from germline, possibly due to a read error. This chain links TRDV2 with TRDJ3; TRDD3 aligns across 7 bases. From germline, CDR1 is GEAIGNYY and CDR2 EKD. There are 16 residues in the CDR3. The CDR3 is CACDWGSSWVTRQVFF. CDR3 nucleotides: TGTGCCTGTGACTGGGGGAGCTCCTGGGTCACCCGACAGGTGTTTTTC.

This chain links TRDV2 with TRDJ3; 12 bases are a match to TRDD3. Germline V gene lookup returns CDR1 GEAIGNYY and CDR2 EKD. The CDR3 totals 19 residues. The V and J ends lost 2 bases and 0 bases, in that order; junction bases with no gene match: 4. The CDR3 loop reads CACDKLGDTRSWDTRQMFF. CDR3 coding DNA: TGTGCCTGTGACAAACTGGGGGATACTCGCTCCTGGGACACCCGACAGATGTTTTTC.